This T cell receptor (beta chain) was obtained from a study of cytomegalovirus exposure and HLA in healthy donors. Overall study findings and caveats: As confirmed in vitro, a few CMV-associated chains were specific for CMV antigens. Reportedly, cytomegalovirus status was diagnosed with high sensitivity and specificity. Whilst most TCR sequences proved rare, a subset of public TCRs occurred across many donors.

Concerning this clone itself: Its target is not known.

An approximately 120-subject validation cohort, separate from the roughly 680-subject first cohort, supplied the donors. V was trimmed by 7 bases and J by 8 bases, leaving 23 bases between them. The CDR3 spans 15 residues. Germline-derived CDR1 and CDR2 are SGHVS and FQNEAQ. Repertoires were generated with immunoSEQ multiplex PCR, while TCRdb's copy carries only in-frame clones and drops some. The table has 150,000 to 200,000 clones, around 82% seen once. Sequenced input: PBMCs. This sequence was found in a man between 25 and 39 years old in good health and CMV-seropositive. V and J are TRBV7-8 and TRBJ1-2; D gene unclear. The CDR3 loop reads CASTLSGTAPVGYTF. Written as DNA, the CDR3 is TGTGCCAGCACCCTGTCGGGTACGGCTCCGGTGGGCTACACCTTC.